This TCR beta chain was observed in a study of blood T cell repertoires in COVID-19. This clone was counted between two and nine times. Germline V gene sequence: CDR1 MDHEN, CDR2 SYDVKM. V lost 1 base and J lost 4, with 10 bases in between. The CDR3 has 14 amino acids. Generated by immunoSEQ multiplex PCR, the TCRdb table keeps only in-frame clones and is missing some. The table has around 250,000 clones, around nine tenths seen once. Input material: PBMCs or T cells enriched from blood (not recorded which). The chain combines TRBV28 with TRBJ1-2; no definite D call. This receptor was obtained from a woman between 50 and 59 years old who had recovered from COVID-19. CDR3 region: CASSLFGRSYGYTF. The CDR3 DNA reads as TGTGCCAGCAGTTTATTCGGTCGGTCCTATGGCTACACCTTC.